These 2 T cell receptor beta chains were sequenced from one sample in a study of T-cell memory formation after mild COVID-19. One entry per CDR3 protein, called by TCRdb with MiXCR from the 5' RACE reads. The top ten clones hold roughly 22% of a sample with about 360,000 distinct CDR3 sequences, 13% to 15% of them seen once. The specimen sequenced was PBMCs or a T cell subset sorted from them (not recorded which). These TCRs come from a man aged 18 to 29 who had mild COVID-19 (a few samples of this study predate the infection). Cell type and time point are not known.

The CDR3 protein is CASSSPAGGEKLFF. CDR3 nucleotides: TGTGCCAGCAGTTCGCCGGCAGGCGGTGAAAAACTGTTTTTT. The chain links TRBV12-3 or TRBV12-4 to TRBJ1-4; D not resolved. The CDR3 extends over 14 amino acids. V lost 4 bases to trimming and J lost 7 bases, with 13 bases between them.

This clonotype occurred a few times. The rearrangement joins TRBV2 to TRBJ2-7; a possible D gene is TRBD1 (6 bases). Germline loops: CDR1 SNHLY, CDR2 FYNNEI. V was clipped by 3 bases and J by 4 bases, with 13 bases between them. CDR3 size: 14 residues. The CDR3 bases are TGTGCCAGCAGTGACCCCCGGGACATGTACGAGCAGTACTTC. This encodes CASSDPRDMYEQYF.